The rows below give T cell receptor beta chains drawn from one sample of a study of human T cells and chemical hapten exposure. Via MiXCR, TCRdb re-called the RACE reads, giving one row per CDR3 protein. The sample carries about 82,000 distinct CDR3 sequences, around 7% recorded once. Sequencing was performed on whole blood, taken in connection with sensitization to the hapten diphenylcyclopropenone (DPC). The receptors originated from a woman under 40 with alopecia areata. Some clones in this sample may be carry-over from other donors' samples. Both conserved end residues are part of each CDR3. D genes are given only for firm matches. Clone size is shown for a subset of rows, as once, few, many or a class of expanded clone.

CDR3aa: CSVDIETDTQYF; CDR3nt: TGCAGCGTTGATATTGAAACAGATACGCAGTATTTT; j_gene: TRBJ2-3; abundance: many; d_gene: -; v_gene: TRBV29-1
CDR3aa: CAWSNVNQPQHF; CDR3nt: TGTGCCTGGAGTAATGTCAATCAGCCCCAGCATTTT; j_gene: TRBJ1-5; abundance: many; d_gene: -; v_gene: TRBV30
CDR3aa: CASNNRPGRDSSTDTQYF; CDR3nt: TGTGCCAGCAATAACCGCCCTGGGCGGGATTCTAGCACAGATACGCAGTATTTT; j_gene: TRBJ2-3; abundance: few; d_gene: -; v_gene: TRBV7-9
CDR3aa: CASSFLAGGDQETQYF; CDR3nt: TGTGCCAGCAGTTTCTTAGCGGGGGGGGACCAAGAGACCCAGTACTTC; j_gene: TRBJ2-5; abundance: few; d_gene: TRBD2; v_gene: TRBV12-3/TRBV12-4
CDR3aa: CASSPGTSGGHPASTDTQYF; CDR3nt: TGTGCCAGCAGCCCAGGGACTAGCGGGGGCCATCCCGCTAGCACAGATACGCAGTATTTT; j_gene: TRBJ2-3; abundance: many; d_gene: TRBD2; v_gene: TRBV9
CDR3aa: CASSLRGKHTDTQYF; CDR3nt: TGCGCCAGCAGCTTGCGGGGGAAGCACACAGATACGCAGTATTTT; j_gene: TRBJ2-3; abundance: many; d_gene: -; v_gene: TRBV5-1
CDR3aa: CASSPARALTGPGELFF; CDR3nt: TGCGCCAGCAGCCCGGCACGTGCACTAACAGGTCCCGGGGAGCTGTTTTTT; j_gene: TRBJ2-2; abundance: many; d_gene: -; v_gene: TRBV5-1
CDR3aa: CAARESGSGNTIYF; CDR3nt: TGTGCCGCCCGAGAGTCCGGCTCTGGAAACACCATATATTTT; j_gene: TRBJ1-3; abundance: -; d_gene: -; v_gene: TRBV10-3
CDR3aa: CASSPRQGDTEAFF; CDR3nt: TGCGCCAGCAGCCCCCGACAGGGGGACACTGAAGCTTTCTTT; j_gene: TRBJ1-1; abundance: many; d_gene: TRBD1; v_gene: TRBV4-1
CDR3aa: CASSTRLSQQFF; CDR3nt: TGTGCCAGCAGCACCCGGTTATCTCAGCAGTTCTTC; j_gene: TRBJ2-1; abundance: many; d_gene: -; v_gene: TRBV7-6
CDR3aa: CAAGQGNTEAFF; CDR3nt: TGCGCCGCGGGACAGGGAAACACTGAAGCTTTCTTT; j_gene: TRBJ1-1; abundance: few; d_gene: TRBD1; v_gene: TRBV10-2
CDR3aa: CASRRGQNTGELFF; CDR3nt: TGCGCCAGCAGGAGGGGGCAGAACACCGGGGAGCTGTTTTTT; j_gene: TRBJ2-2; abundance: -; d_gene: TRBD1; v_gene: TRBV5-1
CDR3aa: CAWSRTGQGQPQHF; CDR3nt: TGTGCCTGGAGTCGCACGGGACAGGGTCAGCCCCAGCATTTT; j_gene: TRBJ1-5; abundance: -; d_gene: TRBD1; v_gene: TRBV30
CDR3aa: CASNQVFLGYYNEQFF; CDR3nt: TGTGCCAGCAACCAGGTCTTTTTAGGGTACTACAATGAGCAGTTCTTC; j_gene: TRBJ2-1; abundance: many; d_gene: -; v_gene: TRBV6-5
CDR3aa: CASSMQGGSYNSPLHF; CDR3nt: TGTGCCAGTAGTATGCAGGGAGGGTCCTATAATTCACCCCTCCACTTT; j_gene: TRBJ1-6; abundance: -; d_gene: -; v_gene: TRBV19
CDR3aa: CASSGGQGNQPQHF; CDR3nt: TGTGCCAGCAGCGGGGGACAGGGGAATCAGCCCCAGCATTTT; j_gene: TRBJ1-5; abundance: few; d_gene: TRBD1; v_gene: TRBV7-6
CDR3aa: CSAIHLSGTDTQYF; CDR3nt: TGCAGTGCTATACACCTTTCAGGGACAGATACGCAGTATTTT; j_gene: TRBJ2-3; abundance: many; d_gene: -; v_gene: TRBV20-1
CDR3aa: CSVDGGERAVNTEAFF; CDR3nt: TGCAGCGTTGATGGTGGGGAAAGGGCAGTGAACACTGAAGCTTTCTTT; j_gene: TRBJ1-1; abundance: -; d_gene: -; v_gene: TRBV29-1
CDR3aa: CASSPTISGRNQPQHF; CDR3nt: TGTGCCAGCAGTCCAACCATCTCCGGACGGAATCAGCCCCAGCATTTT; j_gene: TRBJ1-5; abundance: many; d_gene: -; v_gene: TRBV27
CDR3aa: CASSHSARLDTEAFF; CDR3nt: TGTGCCAGCAGCCACTCGGCGCGGTTAGACACTGAAGCTTTCTTT; j_gene: TRBJ1-1; abundance: -; d_gene: -; v_gene: TRBV3-1
CDR3aa: CASSSGQGAEAFF; CDR3nt: TGTGCCAGCAGTTCGGGACAGGGGGCTGAAGCTTTCTTT; j_gene: TRBJ1-1; abundance: few; d_gene: TRBD1; v_gene: TRBV12-3/TRBV12-4
CDR3aa: CASSFYLNTEAFF; CDR3nt: TGTGCCAGCAGCTTCTACTTGAACACTGAAGCTTTCTTT; j_gene: TRBJ1-1; abundance: many; d_gene: -; v_gene: TRBV14
CDR3aa: CAWTLRPGGTEAFF; CDR3nt: TGTGCCTGGACCCTCCGGCCCGGGGGCACTGAAGCTTTCTTT; j_gene: TRBJ1-1; abundance: few; d_gene: -; v_gene: TRBV30
CDR3aa: CASSLGRGTQYF; CDR3nt: TGTGCCAGCAGCTTGGGACGGGGTACGCAGTATTTT; j_gene: TRBJ2-3; abundance: many; d_gene: -; v_gene: TRBV7-3
CDR3aa: CASSLGWGQGGIYEQYF; CDR3nt: TGTGCCAGCAGCTTAGGTTGGGGCCAGGGGGGGATATACGAGCAGTACTTC; j_gene: TRBJ2-7; abundance: many; d_gene: -; v_gene: TRBV7-3
CDR3aa: CASSPAIEETQYF; CDR3nt: TGTGCCAGCTCACCGGCGATAGAAGAGACCCAGTACTTC; j_gene: TRBJ2-5; abundance: few; d_gene: -; v_gene: TRBV18
CDR3aa: CSARAGGPGYEQYF; CDR3nt: TGCAGTGCTAGGGCGGGGGGGCCCGGCTACGAGCAGTACTTC; j_gene: TRBJ2-7; abundance: many; d_gene: TRBD2; v_gene: TRBV20-1
CDR3aa: CASSFSSRTYGYTF; CDR3nt: TGTGCCAGCAGTTTTTCCAGCCGGACCTATGGCTACACCTTC; j_gene: TRBJ1-2; abundance: -; d_gene: -; v_gene: TRBV12-3/TRBV12-4
CDR3aa: CSGKDRGANEKLFF; CDR3nt: TGCAGCGGGAAGGACAGGGGCGCTAATGAAAAACTGTTTTTT; j_gene: TRBJ1-4; abundance: many; d_gene: TRBD1; v_gene: TRBV29-1
CDR3aa: CSARDRISYGYTF; CDR3nt: TGCAGTGCGCGGGACAGAATTTCCTATGGCTACACCTTC; j_gene: TRBJ1-2; abundance: many; d_gene: TRBD1; v_gene: TRBV20-1